This TCR beta chain was recorded in a study of CD4 T cells in relation to SARS-CoV-2 and coronaviruses. Study context: Of the patients, under 10 were male, a few female, two Hispanic. The study's findings and limits: In around 60% of donors, memory CD4+ clonotypes crossrecognized SARS-CoV-2 and at least one common cold coronavirus spike.

Remarks on this clone: Its antigen remains unknown.

Cryopreserved PBMCs were CD4-enriched, then split into naive and memory cells. Naive and memory CD4+ T cell DNA was deep-sequenced without culture. TCRdb keeps only in-frame clones here, not all; method: immunoSEQ multiplex PCR. The repertoire consists of some 35,000 clones, with 85% to 90% occurring once and the leading ten covering roughly a tenth. This receptor was obtained from an adult with COVID-19. What was sequenced was memory CD4+ T cells from PBMCs.

DNA for the CDR3: TGCGCCAGCTCGGGGCCGAGCTACGAGCAGTACTTC. Encoded protein: CASSGPSYEQYF. The chain is built from TRBV10-1 and TRBJ2-7, with D perhaps given as TRBD1 or TRBD2 (5 bases each). Trimming removed 8 bases at V and 3 bases at J, with 11 bases between. CDR1 is WNHNN, CDR2 SYGVQD, per germline (reference sequence). This CDR3 is built from 12 residues.